The 5 T cell receptor beta chains reported below all come from one sample, sequenced in a study of T cell clonality in common variable immunodeficiency (dated by TCRdb to 2015 to 2017). Antigens of these TCRs are unknown. The paper's findings and limits, for the study overall: CVID TCRbeta sequences reportedly showed fewer deletions and N-nucleotide insertions and lacked highly modified clones with 13 or more V deletions.

The protocol used for the library was the immunoSEQ multiplex PCR assay. TCRdb stores this immuneACCESS table with in-frame sequences only. Part of the clones is absent; in the studies checked, under half of the shortfall reflects unresolved V genes, and no reason is known for the rest. The sample comprises tens of thousands of clones, and every one was counted more than once. The top ten constitute roughly 5.6% of the sample. The sequencing input was peripheral blood mononuclear cells. These receptors were taken from a human donor with common variable immunodeficiency.

This clone was counted only a few times. The read terminates 3 residues ahead of where the CDR3 ends, so the germline J gene completes it. The J gene is TRBJ1-1, the V gene TRBV30; tentatively, D is TRBD1 (5 bases). The V gene's germline CDR1 is GTSNPN and CDR2 SVGIG (reference sequence). Trimming took 0 bases from V and 1 from J, leaving 9 bases between them. This CDR3 has 14 amino acids. The CDR3 loop is CAWSVGGRNTEAFF. The sequenced CDR3 bases are TGTGCCTGGAGTGTGGGGGGACGGAACACTGAA.

This clone was picked up many times. Read coverage stops 3 residues before the CDR3 terminus; the germline J gene supplies the remainder. The chain couples TRBV5-1 to TRBJ1-1, with 10 nucleotides matching TRBD1. The ends lost 4 bases at V and 5 bases at J; junction bases unmatched: 5. This CDR3 region has 14 residues. Germline lookup yields CDR1 SGHRS and CDR2 YFSETQ. The CDR3 bases that were read are TGCGCCAGCAGCCCCGGGACAGGGGAAACTGAA. Amino acid sequence: CASSPGTGETE. The entire CDR3 protein reads CASSPGTGETEAFF.

This clone was counted only a few times. The sequenced CDR3 bases are TGTGCCAGTAGTCCGGGGACAGATCTGGGGGAG. Translated, it gives CASSPGTDLGE. In full, the CDR3 is CASSPGTDLGELFF. The chain recombines TRBV19 with TRBJ2-2, with 7 positions matching TRBD1. The read finishes 3 residues shy of the CDR3 end, and the germline J gene is used to complete it. This CDR3 is 14 amino acids long. V was pared by 5 bases and J by 8 bases, with 8 bases of the junction left unmatched. Germline CDR1 and CDR2: LNHDA and SQIVND (reference sequence). Full variable domain (remainder filled in from reference TRBV19 and TRBJ2-2): DGGITQSPKYLFRKEGQNVTLSCEQNLNHDAMYWYRQDPGQGLRLIYYSQIVNDFQKGDIAEGYSVSREKKESFPLTVTSAQKNPTAFYLCASSPGTDLGELFFGEGSRLTVL.

This clone was counted a few times. The read ends 3 residues before the CDR3 terminus; that terminus is restored from the germline J gene. V and J are TRBV5-1 and TRBJ2-7; D unclear. V lost 6 bases to trimming and J lost 3 bases, with 19 bases between them. From germline, CDR1 is SGHRS and CDR2 YFSETQ. The CDR3 has 15 residues. The CDR3 sequence: CASKTHMTGYYEQYF. The CDR3 DNA, read in part, is TGCGCCAGCAAGACCCATATGACGGGTTACTACGAG.

A few counts support this clone. The CDR3 goes on 3 residues after the read ends, and that part is filled in from the germline J gene. The chain links TRBV7-2 to TRBJ1-1; 7 nucleotides match TRBD1. Germline V gives CDR1 SGHTA, CDR2 FQGNSA. The CDR3 length is 15 residues. After removal of 5 bases from V and 0 bases from J, the junction contained 6 bases not matched to a gene. The covered CDR3 bases are TGTGCCAGCAGCATTAACAGGGGTGTGAACACTGAA. It yields the protein CASSINRGVNTE. The full CDR3 reads CASSINRGVNTEAFF.